This TCR beta chain is drawn from a study of vaccination effects on CD4 cells after COVID-19. Sequenced by immunoSEQ multiplex PCR; TCRdb stores in-frame clones only, minus some. The sample includes around 53,000 clones, around 82% of them seen just once. About this clone: Antigen: not known.

Viral peptide pool expansion of antigen-specific CD4+ T cells preceded sequencing in the ViraFEST assay. Following culture for about ten days, CD4+ T cells were isolated. This individual tested PCR-positive for SARS-CoV-2 infection between March and December 2020. The authors replaced half the medium with IL-2 medium on days 3 and 7. CDR3 length: 17 residues. Germline values: CDR1 KGHSH, CDR2 LQKENI. V was clipped by 5 bases and J by 8 bases, with 24 bases between them. The TCR comes from a human donor who had a prior SARS-CoV-2 infection. This material consisted of CD4+ T cells from PBMCs cultured with HIV peptides, taken before COVID-19 vaccination. This sample's subset: HIV-1 Nef peptide pool negative control/reference culture. V gene TRBV18 combines with J gene TRBJ1-4, with D possibly matching TRBD1 (5 bases). The CDR3 spells CASSLGRTGPGGEKLFF. DNA of the CDR3: TGTGCCAGCTCATTGGGGAGAACCGGGCCCGGGGGAGAAAAACTGTTTTTT.